What follows are 32 T cell receptor beta chains derived from one specimen sequenced in a study of long-term antiretroviral therapy in people with HIV. This was the immunoSEQ v3.0 assay at survey level. Some clones are missing from TCRdb's copy, which holds only in-frame ones; the method was immunoSEQ multiplex PCR. The repertoire includes around 25,000 clones, more than 75% of them detected once, and around 5.4% sits in the top ten. This material consisted of unsorted PBMCs, taken 4.4 years after starting antiretroviral therapy. The receptor set was obtained from a man in his thirties or forties with HIV.

This chain connects TRBV19 to TRBJ1-5, with D possibly matching TRBD1 (5 bases). Per germline, CDR1 LNHDA and CDR2 SQIVND (reference sequence). The V and J ends lost 5 bases and 0 bases respectively, with 11 bases between them. There are 15 residues in the CDR3. Here the CDR3 reads CASSQGEHSNQPQHF. Written as DNA, the CDR3 is TGTGCCAGTAGTCAGGGAGAACATAGCAATCAGCCCCAGCATTTT. Variable domain in full (rest from reference TRBV19 and TRBJ1-5): DGGITQSPKYLFRKEGQNVTLSCEQNLNHDAMYWYRQDPGQGLRLIYYSQIVNDFQKGDIAEGYSVSREKKESFPLTVTSAQKNPTAFYLCASSQGEHSNQPQHFGDGTRLSIL.

V is TRBV7-9 and J is TRBJ2-5; D is possibly TRBD1 (5 bases). V lost 1 base and J 2 bases, leaving 8 bases between the germline ends. The germline gives CDR1 SEHNR, CDR2 FQNEAQ (reference sequence). CDR3 length equals 14 residues. The CDR3 bases are TGTGCCAGCAGCTTAGGAACAGGACAAGAGACCCAGTACTTC. It translates to CASSLGTGQETQYF.

This clone has only a few counts. J is TRBJ2-2 and V is TRBV7-3; D might be TRBD2 (6 bases). Trimming pared 4 bases from V and 6 bases from J, leaving 12 bases between. CDR3 size: 14 residues. CDR1 and CDR2 (germline): SGHTA, FQGTGA. CDR3 DNA sequence: TGTGCCAGCAGCTCTGGGGGGATTTCCGGGGAGCTGTTTTTT. Protein sequence: CASSSGGISGELFF.

This sequence joins TRBV7-9 and TRBJ1-5; D gene unclear. V was cut by 0 bases and J by 9 bases, with 6 bases left in between. Germline V gene data show CDR1 as SEHNR and CDR2 as FQNEAQ (reference sequence). The CDR3 loop spans 12 amino acids. CDR3 amino acids: CASSLAGSPQHF. Here the CDR3 DNA reads TGTGCCAGCAGCTTAGCGGGATCGCCCCAGCATTTT.

The rearrangement links TRBV7-9 to TRBJ2-1; D uncertain. The ends were cut back, 0 bases at V and 2 bases at J, with 8 bases in the middle. The germline gives CDR1 SEHNR, CDR2 FQNEAQ (reference sequence). This CDR3 spans 15 amino acids. CDR3 DNA: TGTGCCAGCAGCTTAGCGGCTAGTGCCTACAATGAGCAGTTCTTC. This sequence encodes CASSLAASAYNEQFF.

The chain combines TRBV4-3 with TRBJ2-5, with D possibly matching TRBD2 (6 bases). Germline V lookup: CDR1 LGHNA, CDR2 YSLEER. This CDR3 spans 14 amino acids. With 0 bases removed from V and 3 bases from J, the gap between germline ends came to 8 bases. This CDR3 reads CASSQEIAEETQYF. The CDR3 region has the DNA TGCGCCAGCAGCCAAGAGATAGCGGAAGAGACCCAGTACTTC.

This sequence joins TRBV27 and TRBJ1-2, with D hard to call. Trimming left V 5 bases short and J 8 bases short, with 15 bases between. This CDR3 is 13 amino acids long. The V gene's germline CDR1 is MNHEY and CDR2 SMNVEV (reference sequence). In DNA form, the CDR3 reads TGTGCCAGCAGTCCCTCCAGGATGGGCGGCTACACCTTC. This encodes CASSPSRMGGYTF.

This clone was counted between two and nine times. This chain links TRBV10-1 with TRBJ2-7; 10 nucleotides agree with TRBD2. Germline values: CDR1 WNHNN, CDR2 SYGVQD (reference sequence). The CDR3 extends over 17 amino acids. V dropped 3 bases and J dropped 1; count of bases not matched to a gene: 9. The CDR3 region has the DNA TGCGCCAGCAGTGACCATAGCGGGGGGCCCCAGTCCTACGAGCAGTACTTC. Its translation: CASSDHSGGPQSYEQYF.

The chain couples TRBV5-5 to TRBJ1-3; TRBD1 matches at 7 bases. After removal of 3 bases from V and 4 bases from J, the junction contained 7 bases not matched to a gene. Germline V lookup: CDR1 SGHKS, CDR2 YYEKEE (reference sequence). This CDR3 spans 15 amino acids. The CDR3 loop is CASSYETGSGNTIYF. Here the CDR3 DNA reads TGTGCCAGCAGCTACGAGACAGGGTCAGGAAACACCATATATTTT.

The V and J genes are TRBV5-1 and TRBJ1-3; maybe TRBD1 (6 bases). Germline V gives CDR1 SGHRS, CDR2 YFSETQ. V lost 5 bases, J lost 1 base, and 10 bases lay in between. This CDR3 contains 14 residues. The CDR3: CASRNTGSGNTIYF. The CDR3 DNA is TGCGCCAGCAGAAACACAGGGTCTGGAAACACCATATATTTT.

This clone has just one count. The chain uses TRBV27 and TRBJ2-7; D might be TRBD1 or TRBD2, each matching 6 bases. Germline CDR1 and CDR2: MNHEY and SMNVEV (reference sequence). CDR3 length equals 17 residues. Trimming removed 2 bases at V and 2 bases at J, with 19 bases between. CDR3 protein: CASSLNYRGPLTYEQYF. DNA of the CDR3: TGTGCCAGCAGTTTAAACTACCGGGGGCCTCTAACCTACGAGCAGTACTTC.

V usage is TRBV27 and J usage is TRBJ2-7; D gene unclear. The CDR3 spans 13 residues. CDR1 and CDR2 (germline): MNHEY, SMNVEV (reference sequence). Trimming removed 3 bases from V and 1 base from J, with 7 bases in between. CDR3 in DNA: TGTGCCAGCAGTTTCAGGTCTTCCTACGAGCAGTACTTC. This codes for CASSFRSSYEQYF.

The gene calls are TRBV5-4 and TRBJ2-7; 10 nucleotides line up with TRBD2. The J segment lost 3 bases and the V segment lost 4 bases, leaving 4 bases of the junction unmatched. This CDR3 region has 14 residues. CDR1 and CDR2 (germline): SGHNT, YYREEE (reference sequence). Here the CDR3 reads CASSPRTSGYEQYF. Here the CDR3 DNA reads TGTGCCAGCAGCCCCCGGACTAGCGGCTACGAGCAGTACTTC.

This chain links TRBV27 with TRBJ2-3; 10 nucleotides line up with TRBD2. CDR3 length: 18 amino acids. Germline values: CDR1 MNHEY, CDR2 SMNVEV (reference sequence). V shed 3 bases and J 0 bases; nucleotides not matched to a gene: 9. The CDR3 is CASSFLSGGATSTDTQYF. CDR3 nucleotide sequence: TGTGCCAGCAGTTTTCTCAGCGGGGGGGCGACTAGCACAGATACGCAGTATTTT.

J is TRBJ1-1 and V is TRBV7-3, with D maybe TRBD1 (6 bases). Looked up from germline, CDR1 is SGHTA and CDR2 is FQGTGA. V was clipped by 5 bases and J by 5 bases, with 12 bases between them. The CDR3 runs 13 residues. CDR3 coding DNA: TGTGCCAGCAGCCACAACAGGGAAACTGAAGCTTTCTTT. Translated: CASSHNRETEAFF.

This clone was seen just once. The V call is TRBV6-5, the J call TRBJ2-5; D is possibly TRBD2 (6 bases). Germline CDR1 MNHEY, CDR2 SVGAGI. This CDR3 region has 14 residues. The V end lost 0 bases, the J end lost 5 bases, and 10 bases lay between the germline ends. The DNA for the CDR3 is TGTGCCAGCAGTTACTCGGGGGAGGCGGAGACCCAGTACTTC. It specifies CASSYSGEAETQYF.

This clone has more than one count but fewer than ten. This chain connects TRBV7-9 to TRBJ1-2; 7 positions match TRBD1. CDR3 size: 13 residues. Germline V gene sequence: CDR1 SEHNR, CDR2 FQNEAQ (reference sequence). The V and J ends lost 3 bases and 8 bases, in that order; junction bases with no gene match: 6. The CDR3 reads CASSLGQSGGYTF. The CDR3 region has the DNA TGTGCCAGCAGCTTGGGACAGTCGGGCGGCTACACCTTC.

V gene TRBV18 combines with J gene TRBJ1-1, with 8 bases lining up with TRBD1. The V gene's germline CDR1 is KGHSH and CDR2 LQKENI. CDR3 length equals 13 residues. The junction had 10 bases not matched to a gene; V was cut back by 5 bases and J by 11 bases. Written as DNA, the CDR3 is TGTGCCAGCTCAACCGGGACAGGAGAGGAGGCTTTCTTT. Translation: CASSTGTGEEAFF.

This clone was recorded a few times. This chain uses TRBV7-8 with TRBJ2-7, with 11 bases fitting TRBD2. The V gene's germline CDR1 is SGHVS and CDR2 FQNEAQ. The trim removed 0 bases at V and 0 bases at J, leaving 7 bases unmatched. The CDR3 loop spans 18 amino acids. The CDR3 DNA sequence: TGTGCCAGCAGCTTAGCGGTGGCTAGCGGGGGGCTCTCCTACGAGCAGTACTTC. Its translation: CASSLAVASGGLSYEQYF. The full variable domain, completed using reference TRBV7-8 and TRBJ2-7, is GAGVSQSPRYKVAKRGQDVALRCDPISGHVSLFWYQQALGQGPEFLTYFQNEAQLDKSGLPSDRFFAERPEGSVSTLKIQRTQQEDSAVYLCASSLAVASGGLSYEQYFGPGTRLTVT.

This clone showed up just once. J is TRBJ2-7 and V is TRBV2; 14 bases match TRBD2. V was clipped by 0 bases and J by 13 bases; unmatched bases: 17. Germline CDR1 is SNHLY and CDR2 is FYNNEI. The CDR3 has 18 residues. This CDR3 reads CASSEAGEGTSGSASVYF. Written as DNA, the CDR3 is TGTGCCAGCAGTGAAGCCGGGGAGGGGACTAGCGGGAGCGCATCGGTTTACTTC. Full variable domain (outside the CDR3, taken from reference TRBV2 and TRBJ2-7): EPEVTQTPSHQVTQMGQEVILRCVPISNHLYFYWYRQILGQKVEFLVSFYNNEISEKSEIFDDQFSVERPDGSNFTLKIRSTKLEDSAMYFCASSEAGEGTSGSASVYFGPGTRLTVT.

V usage is TRBV27 and J usage is TRBJ1-2, with TRBD1 as a possible D gene (6 bases). CDR1 and CDR2 (germline): MNHEY, SMNVEV (reference sequence). The CDR3 consists of 13 residues. V shed 2 bases and J shed 6 bases, with 10 bases lying between them. The CDR3 reads CASSLGGHNGYTF. The CDR3 DNA sequence: TGTGCCAGCAGTTTAGGGGGACATAATGGCTACACCTTC.

This clone came up a few times. In DNA, the CDR3 is TGTGCCAGCTCACCCCCCTTGAGGTCAGGGCCTAACACTGAAGCTTTCTTT. This sequence encodes CASSPPLRSGPNTEAFF. V usage is TRBV18 and J usage is TRBJ1-1; D perhaps matches TRBD1 (5 bases). Germline-derived CDR1 and CDR2 are KGHSH and LQKENI. CDR3 length: 17 residues. The germline V and J ends were trimmed by 3 bases and 2 bases, with 19 bases remaining between them.

The gene calls are TRBV5-1 and TRBJ1-1; no firm D call. This CDR3 is 13 amino acids long. Per the germline V gene, CDR1 is SGHRS and CDR2 is YFSETQ. V was pared by 7 bases and J by 2 bases, with 12 bases between. The DNA for the CDR3 is TGCGCCAGCGGAGGGAACCATAACACTGAAGCTTTCTTT. It is translated as CASGGNHNTEAFF.

This rearrangement joins TRBV7-9 to TRBJ2-7; 9 nucleotides match TRBD1. The germline V gene encodes CDR1 SEHNR and CDR2 FQNEAQ (reference sequence). V lost 4 bases, J lost 0 bases, and 4 bases stayed unmatched. The CDR3 loop spans 15 amino acids. CDR3 DNA sequence: TGTGCCAGCAGCTCCGGGACAGGGATCTCCTACGAGCAGTACTTC. Encoded protein: CASSSGTGISYEQYF.

Concerning this clone itself: The same CDR3 also results from other DNA sequences found in this sample. The gene calls are TRBV2 and TRBJ1-2; no clear D. The CDR3 covers 12 residues. V lost 1 base and J 2 bases, leaving 2 bases between the germline ends. CDR1 is SNHLY and CDR2 is FYNNEI in the germline V gene. The DNA for the CDR3 is TGTGCCAGCAGTGAAGGAAACTATGGCTACACCTTC. Protein sequence: CASSEGNYGYTF.

This clone was detected only once. V gene TRBV28 combines with J gene TRBJ2-7, with 7 nucleotides matching TRBD2. Looked up from germline, CDR1 is MDHEN and CDR2 is SYDVKM. With 3 bases clipped from V and 2 bases from J, the junction kept 4 bases outside the gene matches. The length of the CDR3 is 14 residues. The CDR3 coding sequence is TGTGCCAGCAGTTTGGTGGGGGGGGCCTACGAGCAGTACTTC. Its translation: CASSLVGGAYEQYF.

The chain uses TRBV18 and TRBJ1-5, with TRBD1 matching over 7 bases. Germline V gene lookup returns CDR1 KGHSH and CDR2 LQKENI. Losses at the gene ends were 4 bases for V and 3 bases for J; bases not matched to a gene: 9. This CDR3 has 16 residues. The CDR3 region has the DNA TGTGCCAGCTCACGACAGGGCACCTACCCCAATCAGCCCCAGCATTTT. It specifies CASSRQGTYPNQPQHF.

The chain joins TRBV2 to TRBJ2-2; 8 positions agree with TRBD1. Germline-derived CDR1 and CDR2 are SNHLY and FYNNEI. Trimming took 0 bases from V and 5 from J; bases not matched to a gene: 5. The CDR3 sequence is 16 residues long. The CDR3 nucleotides are TGTGCCAGCAGTGAAGCGCTCAGGGGGCGGACCGGGGAGCTGTTTTTT. As protein: CASSEALRGRTGELFF. Full variable domain (remainder filled in from reference TRBV2 and TRBJ2-2): EPEVTQTPSHQVTQMGQEVILRCVPISNHLYFYWYRQILGQKVEFLVSFYNNEISEKSEIFDDQFSVERPDGSNFTLKIRSTKLEDSAMYFCASSEALRGRTGELFFGEGSRLTVL.

V and J are TRBV5-4 and TRBJ2-6, with D tentatively TRBD2 (6 bases). Trimming removed 5 bases from V and 0 bases from J, with 9 bases in between. The CDR3 is 15 residues long. CDR1 is SGHNT, CDR2 YYREEE, per germline (reference sequence). CDR3 amino acids: CASRGGYSGANVLTF. The CDR3 DNA reads TGTGCCAGCAGGGGGGGTTACTCTGGGGCCAACGTCCTGACTTTC.

The V and J genes are TRBV4-3 and TRBJ2-1; 7 positions agree with TRBD2. V shed 5 bases, J shed 5 bases, and the junction held 6 bases outside the gene matches. Germline loops: CDR1 LGHNA, CDR2 YSLEER. There are 14 residues in the CDR3. This chain's CDR3 is CASSTSGANNEQFF. In nucleotides, the CDR3 is TGCGCCAGCAGCACAAGCGGGGCTAACAATGAGCAGTTCTTC.

This chain links TRBV7-9 with TRBJ1-1; weak D call: TRBD1 (5 bases). The V gene's germline CDR1 is SEHNR and CDR2 FQNEAQ (reference sequence). The length of the CDR3 is 14 residues. The V gene lost 5 bases and the J gene lost 5 bases, with 15 bases spanning the gap. CDR3: CASSGDRQRTEAFF. The DNA for the CDR3 is TGTGCCAGCAGCGGCGACAGACAGAGGACTGAAGCTTTCTTT. Together with reference TRBV7-9 and TRBJ1-1, the CDR3 gives the full variable domain: DTGVSQNPRHKITKRGQNVTFRCDPISEHNRLYWYRQTLGQGPEFLTYFQNEAQLEKSRLLSDRFSAERPKGSFSTLEIQRTEQGDSAMYLCASSGDRQRTEAFFGQGTRLTVV.

CDR3 in amino acids: CASQGPGDYEQYF. CDR3 coding DNA: TGTGCCAGTCAGGGTCCAGGGGACTACGAGCAGTACTTC. The J gene is TRBJ2-7, the V gene TRBV27; D is perhaps TRBD1 (6 bases). The CDR3 covers 13 residues. V dropped 9 bases and J dropped 3 bases, with 15 bases sitting between them. Germline lookup yields CDR1 MNHEY and CDR2 SMNVEV (reference sequence).